A single sample is the source of the 27 T cell receptor beta chains below, sequenced in a study of cytomegalovirus exposure and HLA in healthy donors. PCR used 60 Vbeta primers and 13 Jbeta primers. The repertoire was sequenced with immunoSEQ multiplex PCR; TCRdb's copy has only in-frame clones and lacks some. The sample shows 270,000 or so clones, 75% to 90% of them seen only once. Sample: PBMCs. All receptors come from a man aged 35 to 55 in good health and CMV-seropositive.

The chain joins TRBV7-3 to TRBJ1-2, with TRBD1 matching 8 bases. Per germline, CDR1 SGHTA and CDR2 FQGTGA. The CDR3 is 13 residues long. J was trimmed by 8 bases and V by 5 bases; bases with no gene match: 7. The CDR3 loop is CASSPDRVGGYTF. CDR3 sequence (DNA): TGTGCCAGCAGCCCGGACAGGGTGGGCGGCTACACCTTC.

V gene TRBV11-2 combines with J gene TRBJ2-5, with 7 bases that match TRBD1. Losses at the gene ends were 0 bases for V and 7 bases for J; bases not matched to a gene: 11. There are 16 residues in the CDR3. Germline V gene lookup returns CDR1 SGHAT and CDR2 FQNNGV. CDR3 bases: TGTGCCAGCAGCTTAGATCAGGGCGCAGGGGGTCGGACCCAGTACTTC. This sequence encodes CASSLDQGAGGRTQYF.

This clone has only one observation. The chain combines TRBV11-2 with TRBJ2-1; 15 bases fit TRBD2. The germline gives CDR1 SGHAT, CDR2 FQNNGV. The CDR3 covers 15 residues. V trimming: 5 bases; J trimming: 8 bases; junction bases outside the gene matches: 4. CDR3 coding DNA: TGTGCCAGCAGCCGGGGACTAGCGGGAGGCCATGAGCAGTTCTTC. Translation: CASSRGLAGGHEQFF.

This chain uses TRBV15 with TRBJ1-1; 8 positions match TRBD1. The CDR3 is 16 amino acids. Germline lookup yields CDR1 LNHNV and CDR2 YYDKDF (reference sequence). With V trimmed by 3 bases and J by 0 bases, 6 bases remained unmatched. The CDR3 region is CATSSGQGPMNTEAFF. In nucleotides, the CDR3 is TGTGCCACCAGCAGTGGACAGGGACCCATGAACACTGAAGCTTTCTTT. Complete variable domain (other parts from reference TRBV15 and TRBJ1-1): DAMVIQNPRYQVTQFGKPVTLSCSQTLNHNVMYWYQQKSSQAPKLLFHYYDKDFNNEADTPDNFQSRRPNTSFCFLDIRSPGLGDTAMYLCATSSGQGPMNTEAFFGQGTRLTVV.

The rearrangement uses TRBV15 and TRBJ1-1, with 9 bases fitting TRBD1. Germline V gene sequence: CDR1 LNHNV, CDR2 YYDKDF (reference sequence). The CDR3 is 16 residues long. The junction had 10 bases not matched to a gene; V was cut back by 3 bases and J by 5 bases. For the CDR3, the DNA is TGTGCCACCAGCAGCCCTGGACAGGGGTTGGTGACTGAAGCTTTCTTT. Protein: CATSSPGQGLVTEAFF.

The chain couples TRBV29-1 to TRBJ2-2, with 13 bases that match TRBD2. Germline CDR1 reads SQVTM; CDR2 reads ANQGSEA. Unmatched junction bases numbered 16, after V lost 0 bases and J lost 3 bases. The CDR3 is made up of 21 amino acids. The CDR3 region is CSVEDRGRWTSGRDHTGELFF. For the CDR3, the DNA is TGCAGCGTTGAAGATCGGGGCAGATGGACTAGCGGGAGAGATCACACCGGGGAGCTGTTTTTT.

The sample holds one count of this clone. CDR3 bases: TGTGCCAGCAGTTACAACAGGCTCACCTACGAGCAGTACTTC. Its protein is CASSYNRLTYEQYF. The rearrangement links TRBV6-5 to TRBJ2-7; the D gene is possibly TRBD1 (5 bases). Germline values: CDR1 MNHEY, CDR2 SVGAGI. The V end lost 2 bases, the J end lost 2 bases, and 10 bases lay between the germline ends. The CDR3 runs to 14 residues.

This clone was detected only once. This chain's CDR3 is CASSRQGGYEQYF. CDR3 sequence (DNA): TGTGCCAGCAGCCGACAGGGGGGATACGAGCAGTACTTC. This chain links TRBV14 with TRBJ2-7, with 9 nucleotides matching TRBD1. The germline CDR1 and CDR2 sequences are SGHDN and FVKESK. This CDR3 has 13 amino acids. J lost 4 bases, V lost 4 bases, and 2 bases had no gene match.

The chain carries TRBV5-1 and TRBJ2-2, with TRBD2 matching over 7 bases. This CDR3 comprises 18 residues. V gave up 0 bases and J gave up 0 bases; unmatched junction bases: 8. From germline, CDR1 is SGHRS and CDR2 YFSETQ. The CDR3 DNA reads as TGCGCCAGCAGCTTGGGTTACTTGGGAGGGACGAACACCGGGGAGCTGTTTTTT. Protein sequence: CASSLGYLGGTNTGELFF. Combining the CDR3 with reference TRBV5-1 and TRBJ2-2 gives the whole variable domain KAGVTQTPRYLIKTRGQQVTLSCSPISGHRSVSWYQQTPGQGLQFLFEYFSETQRNKGNFPGRFSGRQFSNSRSEMNVSTLELGDSALYLCASSLGYLGGTNTGELFFGEGSRLTVL.

The chain links TRBV5-4 to TRBJ2-1; 9 nucleotides agree with TRBD2. Per germline, CDR1 SGHNT and CDR2 YYREEE (reference sequence). The CDR3 consists of 16 residues. V lost 4 bases to trimming and J lost 1 base; unmatched junction nucleotides: 6. The CDR3 DNA follows: TGTGCCAGCAGCGGGGCTAGCGGGACTTCCTACAATGAGCAGTTCTTC. Protein sequence: CASSGASGTSYNEQFF.

This clone occurred a few times. V and J are TRBV10-2 and TRBJ2-7; 11 bases match TRBD2. V was pared by 2 bases and J by 3 bases, with 9 bases of the junction left unmatched. The CDR3 consists of 17 residues. Germline CDR1 and CDR2: WSHSY and SAAADI. CDR3 region: CASSEEGGLAEIYEQYF. CDR3 sequence (DNA): TGCGCCAGCAGTGAGGAAGGGGGACTAGCGGAAATCTACGAGCAGTACTTC.

The chain employs TRBV19 and TRBJ2-3; TRBD2 agrees at 7 bases. This CDR3 has 15 amino acids. Trimming took 6 bases from V and 2 from J; bases not matched to a gene: 8. Germline assignment: CDR1 LNHDA and CDR2 SQIVND (reference sequence). The CDR3: CASSWGLPITDTQYF. The CDR3 DNA sequence: TGTGCCAGTAGCTGGGGACTACCGATCACAGATACGCAGTATTTT.

This clone showed up just a few times. The chain recombines TRBV6-5 with TRBJ2-1; 9 bases agree with TRBD2. The CDR3 runs 12 residues. Per the germline V gene, CDR1 is MNHEY and CDR2 is SVGAGI. V trimming: 5 bases; J trimming: 7 bases; junction bases outside the gene matches: 0. As DNA, the CDR3 is TGTGCCAGCAGTGCGGGGGGGAATGAGCAGTTCTTC. This translates into CASSAGGNEQFF.

The J gene is TRBJ1-2, the V gene TRBV4-1, with TRBD1 matching 7 bases. The CDR3 has 14 amino acids. The germline V gene encodes CDR1 MGHRA and CDR2 YSYEKL. The ends lost 0 bases at V and 3 bases at J; junction bases unmatched: 1. CDR3 sequence reads: CASSQEGQYYGYTF. CDR3 sequence (DNA): TGCGCCAGCAGCCAAGAGGGACAGTACTATGGCTACACCTTC.

This chain uses TRBV9 with TRBJ1-4, with D possibly being TRBD1 (5 bases). Trimming removed 7 bases from V and 8 bases from J, with 18 bases in between. Germline lookup yields CDR1 SGDLS and CDR2 YYNGEE. This CDR3 is built from 14 residues. The CDR3 nucleotides are TGTGCCAGCGGGGGAGGGACGATAGGGGAAAAACTGTTTTTT. Translating gives CASGGGTIGEKLFF. Based on the CDR3 plus reference TRBV9 and TRBJ1-4, the full variable domain is DSGVTQTPKHLITATGQRVTLRCSPRSGDLSVYWYQQSLDQGLQFLIQYYNGEERAKGNILERFSAQQFPDLHSELNLSSLELGDSALYFCASGGGTIGEKLFFGSGTQLSVL.

The chain joins TRBV2 to TRBJ1-3; no clear D. The CDR3 is made up of 15 amino acids. V lost 4 bases, J lost 0 bases, and 10 bases lay in between. Germline V gives CDR1 SNHLY, CDR2 FYNNEI. The CDR3 region has the DNA TGTGCCAGCAGTGGGGCCAAAACCTCTGGAAACACCATATATTTT. It specifies CASSGAKTSGNTIYF.

The genes are TRBV5-1 and TRBJ2-4; D possibly corresponds to TRBD1 (6 bases). Per germline, CDR1 SGHRS and CDR2 YFSETQ. The V and J ends lost 0 bases and 0 bases respectively, with 10 bases between them. The CDR3 sequence is 16 residues long. CDR3 residues: CASSLEGVIAKNIQYF. CDR3 bases: TGCGCCAGCAGCTTGGAGGGGGTTATAGCCAAAAACATTCAGTACTTC.

This sequence joins TRBV2 and TRBJ2-3; 8 positions agree with TRBD1. Germline assignment: CDR1 SNHLY and CDR2 FYNNEI. V was pared by 5 bases and J by 5 bases, with 9 bases of the junction left unmatched. CDR3 length: 15 residues. The DNA for the CDR3 is TGTGCCAGCAGTTCCCAGGGGGCTCATATAGATACGCAGTATTTT. Translation: CASSSQGAHIDTQYF.

This CDR3 reads CASSQGGTKYF. The CDR3 DNA reads as TGTGCCAGCAGCCAAGGCGGGACTAAGTACTTC. V usage is TRBV14 and J usage is TRBJ2-7; TRBD2 aligns across 7 bases. There are 11 residues in the CDR3. V shed 1 base and J 11 bases; nucleotides not matched to a gene: 2. Germline lookup yields CDR1 SGHDN and CDR2 FVKESK.

J is TRBJ2-7 and V is TRBV7-3; 8 bases match TRBD2. This CDR3 spans 13 amino acids. Germline V gives CDR1 SGHTA, CDR2 FQGTGA. After removal of 5 bases from V and 2 bases from J, the junction contained 2 bases not matched to a gene. CDR3 sequence reads: CASSAGGTYEQYF. DNA for the CDR3: TGTGCCAGCAGCGCGGGAGGAACCTACGAGCAGTACTTC.

This clone was detected only a few times. V is TRBV27 and J is TRBJ2-3; D is possibly TRBD2 (6 bases). This CDR3 is 14 amino acids long. The V gene lost 3 bases and the J gene lost 5 bases, with 12 bases spanning the gap. Germline assignment: CDR1 MNHEY and CDR2 SMNVEV (reference sequence). The CDR3 spells CASSFGGSVDTQYF. DNA for the CDR3: TGTGCCAGCAGTTTTGGAGGGAGTGTAGATACGCAGTATTTT.

This chain connects TRBV6-1 to TRBJ2-1; D might be TRBD2 (6 bases). Trimming shortened V by 0 bases and J by 9 bases, and 15 bases separated the two germline ends. This CDR3 is 15 amino acids long. Germline V lookup: CDR1 MNHNS, CDR2 SASEGT. The CDR3 protein is CASSEAPGAGSEQFF. The CDR3 DNA reads as TGTGCCAGCAGTGAAGCTCCCGGGGCCGGGAGTGAGCAGTTCTTC.

The chain employs TRBV5-1 and TRBJ2-7; maybe TRBD1 (6 bases). The CDR3 has 15 amino acids. Germline V gene data show CDR1 as SGHRS and CDR2 as YFSETQ. V lost 4 bases, J lost 0 bases, and 14 bases lay in between. Here the CDR3 DNA reads TGCGCCAGCAGCGCTACAGGGCAGAGCTCCTACGAGCAGTACTTC. Translating gives CASSATGQSSYEQYF.

This clone showed up just once. The chain has TRBV19 and TRBJ2-5; D unresolved. Trimming removed 5 bases at V and 1 base at J, with 14 bases between. The V gene's germline CDR1 is LNHDA and CDR2 SQIVND (reference sequence). This CDR3 comprises 15 residues. The CDR3 loop is CASSPRRLVQETQYF. As DNA, the CDR3 is TGTGCCAGTAGTCCCCGGCGGTTAGTCCAAGAGACCCAGTACTTC.

The chain couples TRBV30 to TRBJ2-1; D is possibly TRBD2 (5 bases). The germline V gene encodes CDR1 GTSNPN and CDR2 SVGIG (reference sequence). V lost 0 bases to trimming and J lost 6 bases, with 12 bases between them. The CDR3 loop spans 14 amino acids. The CDR3 DNA sequence: TGTGCCTGGAGTGTAGGAGGCAGCCTCAATGAGCAGTTCTTC. Translating it yields CAWSVGGSLNEQFF.

This chain joins TRBV10-3 and TRBJ2-3, with D maybe TRBD1 (6 bases). CDR3 size: 18 residues. Between the trimmed V and J ends, which lost 0 bases and 0 bases, there was a span of 16 bases. Germline V lookup: CDR1 ENHRY, CDR2 SYGVKD. The DNA of the CDR3 is TGTGCCATCAGTGAGTCGATTATCAAGGGGACAAGCACAGATACGCAGTATTTT. This gives the protein CAISESIIKGTSTDTQYF.

This chain uses TRBV28 with TRBJ1-2; 9 nucleotides line up with TRBD1. Losses at the gene ends were 6 bases for V and 2 bases for J; bases not matched to a gene: 10. Germline CDR1 is MDHEN and CDR2 is SYDVKM. The CDR3 runs to 16 residues. DNA of the CDR3: TGTGCCAGCAGACTACCCGCGGGACAGGGCAACTATGGCTACACCTTC. As protein: CASRLPAGQGNYGYTF.